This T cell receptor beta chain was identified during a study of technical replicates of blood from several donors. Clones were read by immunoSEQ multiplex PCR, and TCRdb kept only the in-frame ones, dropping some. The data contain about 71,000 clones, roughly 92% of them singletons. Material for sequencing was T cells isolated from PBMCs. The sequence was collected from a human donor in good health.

Here the CDR3 reads CASSRLAGSSNEQFF. CDR3 nucleotides: TGTGCCAGCAGTCGGCTAGCGGGATCCTCTAATGAGCAGTTCTTC. The chain joins TRBV6-5 to TRBJ2-1; 9 positions agree with TRBD2. In germline, CDR1 is MNHEY, CDR2 SVGAGI. J was trimmed by 7 bases and V by 5 bases; bases with no gene match: 9. The CDR3 has 15 amino acids.